These 16 T cell receptor beta chains were all obtained from the same sample, sequenced in a study of shared clonotypes between healthy human individuals. Sequencing used immunoSEQ multiplex PCR; TCRdb keeps in-frame clones, though not all of them. The sample records 1.4 million or so clones, 98% being singletons. Sequencing was performed on naive CD4+ T cells sorted from blood. Subset meaning: CD45RA+ positively selected. These receptor sequences come from a man younger than 40 in good health.

The gene calls are TRBV5-1 and TRBJ2-3, with 7 bases identical to TRBD1. This CDR3 region has 16 residues. CDR1 and CDR2 from the germline V gene are SGHRS and YFSETQ. V was clipped by 4 bases and J by 0 bases; unmatched bases: 8. The CDR3: CASSLEGTVSTDTQYF. DNA of the CDR3: TGCGCCAGCAGCCTGGAAGGGACAGTAAGCACAGATACGCAGTATTTT.

This sequence joins TRBV7-3 and TRBJ2-5, with a possible D match to TRBD2 (5 bases). The CDR3 sequence is 13 residues long. Germline-derived CDR1 and CDR2 are SGHTA and FQGTGA. V was cut by 5 bases and J by 2 bases, with 9 bases left in between. The DNA of the CDR3 is TGTGCCAGCAGCGCCGGGATTCAAGAGACCCAGTACTTC. It encodes CASSAGIQETQYF.

This chain joins TRBV5-1 and TRBJ1-1, with 9 bases that match TRBD1. Germline CDR1 is SGHRS and CDR2 is YFSETQ. CDR3 length: 12 residues. The V gene end was trimmed by 4 bases and the J gene end by 8 bases; junction bases not matched to a gene: 3. The CDR3, as DNA: TGCGCCAGCAGCCAAGGACAGGGGGAAGCTTTCTTT. Protein product: CASSQGQGEAFF.

This clone showed up just once. CDR3 bases: TGCGCCAGCAGCCAAGATTTGACGGGTGCCCTCTACTATGGCTACACCTTC. This translates into CASSQDLTGALYYGYTF. The chain carries TRBV4-1 and TRBJ1-2; D gene uncertain. Germline assignment: CDR1 MGHRA and CDR2 YSYEKL. V was clipped by 0 bases and J by 3 bases, with 17 bases between them. The CDR3 loop spans 17 amino acids.

The chain is built from TRBV6-5 and TRBJ2-7; D is unresolved. The V gene lost 6 bases and the J gene lost 3 bases, with 6 bases spanning the gap. The CDR3 runs to 11 residues. The V gene's germline CDR1 is MNHEY and CDR2 SVGAGI. As DNA, the CDR3 is TGTGCCAGCAGGAGCCTCTACGAGCAGTACTTC. As protein: CASRSLYEQYF.

This chain uses TRBV4-3 with TRBJ1-3, with D unclear. The germline V gene encodes CDR1 LGHNA and CDR2 YSLEER. The CDR3 sequence is 15 residues long. Trimming removed 1 base from V and 7 bases from J, with 14 bases in between. In nucleotides, the CDR3 is TGCGCCAGCAGCCAAGGGGCAGCCGACTCGAACACCATATATTTT. This gives the protein CASSQGAADSNTIYF.

The rearrangement joins TRBV5-4 to TRBJ2-7; 8 bases align to TRBD2. Germline assignment: CDR1 SGHNT and CDR2 YYREEE (reference sequence). V dropped 0 bases and J dropped 5; count of bases not matched to a gene: 10. This CDR3 spans 16 amino acids. CDR3 residues: CASSLGSGGPSDEQYF. CDR3 bases: TGTGCCAGCAGCTTGGGGTCGGGAGGGCCTTCGGACGAGCAGTACTTC.

The rearrangement uses TRBV11-2 and TRBJ1-4, with D uncertain. The CDR3 sequence is 16 residues long. The germline V gene encodes CDR1 SGHAT and CDR2 FQNNGV. V shed 5 bases and J shed 6 bases, with 19 bases lying between them. CDR3 nucleotide sequence: TGTGCCAGCAGCGTACCTAGGGTCAGGTCGGATGAAAAACTGTTTTTT. Protein sequence: CASSVPRVRSDEKLFF. The full variable domain, with the rest looked up from reference TRBV11-2 and TRBJ1-4, is EAGVAQSPRYKIIEKRQSVAFWCNPISGHATLYWYQQILGQGPKLLIQFQNNGVVDDSQLPKDRFSAERLKGVDSTLKIQPAKLEDSAVYLCASSVPRVRSDEKLFFGSGTQLSVL.

Notes on this clone: Other nucleotide sequences from this sample produce the same CDR3. The chain couples TRBV7-2 to TRBJ1-5; D ambiguous. Per germline, CDR1 SGHTA and CDR2 FQGNSA. V was trimmed by 0 bases and J by 3 bases, leaving 6 bases between them. The CDR3 is 14 amino acids. The CDR3 spells CASSLAGPNQPQHF. In DNA form, the CDR3 reads TGTGCCAGCAGCTTAGCAGGTCCCAATCAGCCCCAGCATTTT.

The gene calls are TRBV7-8 and TRBJ2-5, with 7 positions matching TRBD2. The CDR3 covers 15 residues. V trimming: 4 bases; J trimming: 7 bases; junction bases outside the gene matches: 12. Germline V gene sequence: CDR1 SGHVS, CDR2 FQNEAQ. The CDR3 here is CASSSRDGGIGTQYF. The CDR3 bases are TGTGCCAGCAGCTCCCGGGACGGGGGGATAGGGACCCAGTACTTC.

V gene TRBV9 combines with J gene TRBJ2-1, with D unresolved. This CDR3 spans 15 amino acids. Germline V CDR1 and CDR2: SGDLS, YYNGEE. V was trimmed by 0 bases and J by 12 bases, leaving 19 bases between them. CDR3 sequence reads: CASSVVDRPGSLQFF. Here the CDR3 DNA reads TGTGCCAGCAGCGTAGTGGATAGGCCCGGATCGTTGCAGTTCTTC.

This chain links TRBV11-3 with TRBJ2-2; no definite D call. There are 15 residues in the CDR3. Germline assignment: CDR1 SGHNT and CDR2 YENEEA. V dropped 0 bases and J dropped 4 bases, with 9 bases sitting between them. The CDR3 sequence is CASSLDRISTGELFF. CDR3 DNA: TGTGCCAGCAGCTTAGACCGGATCAGCACCGGGGAGCTGTTTTTT.

V and J are TRBV28 and TRBJ2-2, with 8 bases that match TRBD2. The V segment lost 3 bases and the J segment 4 bases; nucleotides outside the gene matches: 4. This CDR3 spans 15 amino acids. Germline values: CDR1 MDHEN, CDR2 SYDVKM. This CDR3 is CASSFLAGITGELFF. The CDR3 DNA reads as TGTGCCAGCAGTTTCCTAGCGGGCATCACCGGGGAGCTGTTTTTT.

This chain links TRBV6-1 with TRBJ1-1; 8 bases align to TRBD1. The junction had 4 bases not matched to a gene; V was cut back by 4 bases and J by 0 bases. Germline CDR1 reads MNHNS; CDR2 reads SASEGT. CDR3 size: 15 residues. The CDR3 here is CASSGARGLNTEAFF. For the CDR3, the DNA is TGTGCCAGCAGTGGTGCCAGGGGGCTGAACACTGAAGCTTTCTTT.

This chain uses TRBV30 with TRBJ2-3; 13 bases are a match to TRBD2. Germline loops: CDR1 GTSNPN, CDR2 SVGIG (reference sequence). The V and J ends lost 2 bases and 4 bases, in that order; junction bases with no gene match: 6. The CDR3 covers 16 residues. CDR3: CAWSPTSGRYSDTQYF. Here the CDR3 DNA reads TGTGCCTGGAGTCCGACTAGCGGGAGGTATTCAGATACGCAGTATTTT.

The V call is TRBV7-2, the J call TRBJ1-1; D unclear. CDR3 length: 11 amino acids. Trimming removed 2 bases from V and 14 bases from J, with 12 bases in between. Germline V lookup: CDR1 SGHTA, CDR2 FQGNSA. CDR3 nucleotides: TGTGCCAGCAGCTTATTAATTATGGCCTTCTTT. Its protein product is CASSLLIMAFF.